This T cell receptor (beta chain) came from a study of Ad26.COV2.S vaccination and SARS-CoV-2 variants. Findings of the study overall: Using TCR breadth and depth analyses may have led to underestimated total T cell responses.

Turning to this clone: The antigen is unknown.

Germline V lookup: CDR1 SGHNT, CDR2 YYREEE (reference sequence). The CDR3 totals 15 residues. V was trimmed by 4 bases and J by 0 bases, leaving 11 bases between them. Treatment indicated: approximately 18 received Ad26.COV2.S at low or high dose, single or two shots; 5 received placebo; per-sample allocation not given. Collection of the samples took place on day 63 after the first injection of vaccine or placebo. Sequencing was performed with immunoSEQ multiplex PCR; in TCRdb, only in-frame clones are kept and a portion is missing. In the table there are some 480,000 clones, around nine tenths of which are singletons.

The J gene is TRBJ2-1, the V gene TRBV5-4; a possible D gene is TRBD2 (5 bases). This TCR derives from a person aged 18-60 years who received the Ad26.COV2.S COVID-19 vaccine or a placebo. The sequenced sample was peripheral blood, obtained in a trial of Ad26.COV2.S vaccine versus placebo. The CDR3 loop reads CASSERRPSYNEQFF. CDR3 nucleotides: TGTGCCAGCAGCGAGCGGCGACCCTCCTACAATGAGCAGTTCTTC.